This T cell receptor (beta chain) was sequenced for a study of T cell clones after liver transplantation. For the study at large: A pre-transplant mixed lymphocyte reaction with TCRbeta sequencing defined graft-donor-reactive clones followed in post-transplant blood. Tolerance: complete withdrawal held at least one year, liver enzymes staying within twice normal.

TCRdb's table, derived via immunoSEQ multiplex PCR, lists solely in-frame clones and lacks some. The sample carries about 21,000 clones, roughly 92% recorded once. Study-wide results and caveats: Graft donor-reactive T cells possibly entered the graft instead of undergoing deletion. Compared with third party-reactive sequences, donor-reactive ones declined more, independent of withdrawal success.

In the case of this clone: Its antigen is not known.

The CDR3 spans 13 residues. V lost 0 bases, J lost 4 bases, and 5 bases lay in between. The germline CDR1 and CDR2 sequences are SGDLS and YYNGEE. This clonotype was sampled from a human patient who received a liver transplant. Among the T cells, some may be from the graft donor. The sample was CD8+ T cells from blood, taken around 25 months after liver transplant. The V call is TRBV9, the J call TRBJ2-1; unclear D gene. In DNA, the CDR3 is TGTGCCAGCAGCGTAGGAATATACAATGAGCAGTTCTTC. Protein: CASSVGIYNEQFF.